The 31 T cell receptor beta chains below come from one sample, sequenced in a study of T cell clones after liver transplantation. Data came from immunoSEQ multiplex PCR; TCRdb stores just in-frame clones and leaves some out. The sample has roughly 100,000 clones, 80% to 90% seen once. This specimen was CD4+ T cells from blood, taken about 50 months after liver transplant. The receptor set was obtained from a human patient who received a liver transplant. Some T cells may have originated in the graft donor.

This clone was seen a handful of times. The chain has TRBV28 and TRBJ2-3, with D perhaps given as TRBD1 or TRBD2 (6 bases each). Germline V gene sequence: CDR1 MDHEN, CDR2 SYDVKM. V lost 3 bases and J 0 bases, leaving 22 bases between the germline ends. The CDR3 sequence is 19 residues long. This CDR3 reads CASSFNPRSGGLSTDTQYF. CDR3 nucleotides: TGTGCCAGCAGTTTTAACCCCAGGAGTGGGGGGCTTAGCACAGATACGCAGTATTTT.

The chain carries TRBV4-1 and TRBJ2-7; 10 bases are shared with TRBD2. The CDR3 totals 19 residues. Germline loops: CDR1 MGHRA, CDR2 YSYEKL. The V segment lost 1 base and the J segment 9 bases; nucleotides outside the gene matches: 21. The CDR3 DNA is TGCGCCAGCAGCCAAGCCAATCGGGGGAAACTAGCGGGATACGGTGGGCAGTACTTC. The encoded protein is CASSQANRGKLAGYGGQYF.

CDR3 sequence reads: CAWSADRGFKNIQYF. CDR3 DNA: TGTGCCTGGAGTGCGGACCGGGGGTTCAAAAACATTCAGTACTTC. The rearrangement uses TRBV30 and TRBJ2-4; D possibly corresponds to TRBD2 (6 bases). The germline V gene has CDR1 GTSNPN and CDR2 SVGIG (reference sequence). Trimming shortened V by 1 base and J by 3 bases, and 13 bases separated the two germline ends. This CDR3 contains 15 residues.

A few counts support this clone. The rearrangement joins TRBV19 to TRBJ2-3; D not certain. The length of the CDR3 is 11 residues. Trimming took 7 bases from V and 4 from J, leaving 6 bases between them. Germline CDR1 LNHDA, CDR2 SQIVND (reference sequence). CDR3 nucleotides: TGTGCCAGTAAAATGGCAGATACGCAGTATTTT. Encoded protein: CASKMADTQYF.

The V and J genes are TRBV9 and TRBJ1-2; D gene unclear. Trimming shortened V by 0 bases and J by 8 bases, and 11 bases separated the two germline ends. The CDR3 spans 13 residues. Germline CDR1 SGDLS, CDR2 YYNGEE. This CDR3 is CASSVASGVGYTF. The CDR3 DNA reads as TGTGCCAGCAGCGTAGCTTCCGGGGTGGGCTACACCTTC.

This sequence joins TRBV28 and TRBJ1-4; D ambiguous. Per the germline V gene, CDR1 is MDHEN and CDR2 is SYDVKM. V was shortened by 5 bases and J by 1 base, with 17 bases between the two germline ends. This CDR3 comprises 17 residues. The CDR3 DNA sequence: TGTGCCAGCAGTCCTCCTGGACGGCGACGAACTAATGAAAAACTGTTTTTT. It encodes CASSPPGRRRTNEKLFF. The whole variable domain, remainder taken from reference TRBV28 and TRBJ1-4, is DVKVTQSSRYLVKRTGEKVFLECVQDMDHENMFWYRQDPGLGLRLIYFSYDVKMKEKGDIPEGYSVSREKKERFSLILESASTNQTSMYLCASSPPGRRRTNEKLFFGSGTQLSVL.

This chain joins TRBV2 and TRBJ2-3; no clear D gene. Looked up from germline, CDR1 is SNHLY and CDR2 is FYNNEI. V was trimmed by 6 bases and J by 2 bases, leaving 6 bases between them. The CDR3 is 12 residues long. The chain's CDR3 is CASRPITDTQYF. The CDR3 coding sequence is TGTGCCAGCAGGCCCATCACAGATACGCAGTATTTT. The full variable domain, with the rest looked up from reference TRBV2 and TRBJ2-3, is EPEVTQTPSHQVTQMGQEVILRCVPISNHLYFYWYRQILGQKVEFLVSFYNNEISEKSEIFDDQFSVERPDGSNFTLKIRSTKLEDSAMYFCASRPITDTQYFGPGTRLTVL.

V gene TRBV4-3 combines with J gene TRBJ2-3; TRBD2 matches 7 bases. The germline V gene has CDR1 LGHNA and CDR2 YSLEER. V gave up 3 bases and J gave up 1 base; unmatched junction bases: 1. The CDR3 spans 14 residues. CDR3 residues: CASSQAGGTDTQYF. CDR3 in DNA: TGCGCCAGCAGCCAGGCGGGGGGCACAGATACGCAGTATTTT.

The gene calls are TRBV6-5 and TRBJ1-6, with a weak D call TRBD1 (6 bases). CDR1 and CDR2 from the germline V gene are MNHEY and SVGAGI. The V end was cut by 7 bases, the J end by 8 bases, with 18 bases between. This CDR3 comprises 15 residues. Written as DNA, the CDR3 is TGTGCCAGCACCCGACTACAGGGTTTGGATTCACCCCTCCACTTT. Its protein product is CASTRLQGLDSPLHF.

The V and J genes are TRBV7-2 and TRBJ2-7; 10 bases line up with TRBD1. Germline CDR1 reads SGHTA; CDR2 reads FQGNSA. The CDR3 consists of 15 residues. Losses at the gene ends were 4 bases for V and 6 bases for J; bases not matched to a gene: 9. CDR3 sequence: CASSYDRGRPSEQYF. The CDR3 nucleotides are TGTGCCAGCAGCTACGACAGGGGGCGCCCTTCCGAGCAGTACTTC. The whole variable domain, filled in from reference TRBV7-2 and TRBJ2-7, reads GAGVSQSPSNKVTEKGKDVELRCDPISGHTALYWYRQSLGQGLEFLIYFQGNSAPDKSGLPSDRFSAERTGGSVSTLTIQRTQQEDSAVYLCASSYDRGRPSEQYFGPGTRLTVT.

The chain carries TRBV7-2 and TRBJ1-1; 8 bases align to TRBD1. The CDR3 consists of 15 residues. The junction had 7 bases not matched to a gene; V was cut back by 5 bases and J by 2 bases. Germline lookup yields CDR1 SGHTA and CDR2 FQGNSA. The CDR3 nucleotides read TGTGCCAGCAGCCGTGGGGACAGGAGAAACACTGAAGCTTTCTTT. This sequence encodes CASSRGDRRNTEAFF.

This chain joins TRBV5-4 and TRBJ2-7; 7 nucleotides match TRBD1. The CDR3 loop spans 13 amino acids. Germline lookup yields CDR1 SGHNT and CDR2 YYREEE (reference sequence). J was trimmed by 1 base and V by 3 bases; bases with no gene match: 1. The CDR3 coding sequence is TGTGCCAGCAGCTCGGGACAGTCCTACGAGCAGTACTTC. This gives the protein CASSSGQSYEQYF.

The DNA for the CDR3 is TGCGCCAGCAGCCTCGGACAGTTTAACTATGGCTACACCTTC. Translating gives CASSLGQFNYGYTF. The rearrangement links TRBV5-1 to TRBJ1-2, with TRBD1 as a possible D gene (6 bases). The CDR3 sequence is 14 residues long. Per the germline V gene, CDR1 is SGHRS and CDR2 is YFSETQ. V shed 4 bases and J shed 1 base, with 11 bases lying between them.

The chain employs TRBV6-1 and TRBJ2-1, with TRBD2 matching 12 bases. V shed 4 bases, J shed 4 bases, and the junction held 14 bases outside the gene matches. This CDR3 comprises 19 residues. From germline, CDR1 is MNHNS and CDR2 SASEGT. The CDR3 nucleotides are TGTGCCAGCAGTGCAATACTAGCGGGAGGAGCCCAGGGTTACAATGAGCAGTTCTTC. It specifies CASSAILAGGAQGYNEQFF.

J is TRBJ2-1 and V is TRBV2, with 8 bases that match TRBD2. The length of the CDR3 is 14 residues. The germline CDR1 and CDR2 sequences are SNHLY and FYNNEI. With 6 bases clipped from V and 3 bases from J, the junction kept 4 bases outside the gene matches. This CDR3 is CASSALAGYNEQFF. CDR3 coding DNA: TGTGCCAGCAGCGCTCTAGCGGGCTACAATGAGCAGTTCTTC.

The CDR3 region has the DNA TGTGCCAGCAGGTTTACGACAGGGAACAATCAGCCCCAGCATTTT. As protein: CASRFTTGNNQPQHF. The V and J genes are TRBV6-1 and TRBJ1-5; the match to TRBD1 covers 7 bases. The CDR3 loop spans 15 amino acids. V was pared by 6 bases and J by 3 bases, with 8 bases of the junction left unmatched. The V gene's germline CDR1 is MNHNS and CDR2 SASEGT.

In DNA form, the CDR3 reads TGTGCCAGCAGTTACTCGAGTGGGCCAGAGTCGGCTTTCTTT. This encodes CASSYSSGPESAFF. This chain links TRBV6-5 with TRBJ1-1; D gene ambiguous. CDR1 and CDR2 (germline): MNHEY, SVGAGI. V gave up 0 bases and J gave up 11 bases, with 16 bases separating them. The CDR3 spans 14 residues.

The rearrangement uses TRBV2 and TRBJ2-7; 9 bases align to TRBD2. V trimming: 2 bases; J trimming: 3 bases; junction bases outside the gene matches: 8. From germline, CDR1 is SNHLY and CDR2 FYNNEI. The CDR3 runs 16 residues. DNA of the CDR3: TGTGCCAGCAGTGAACGATGGCTAGCGGGAATCTACGAGCAGTACTTC. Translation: CASSERWLAGIYEQYF.

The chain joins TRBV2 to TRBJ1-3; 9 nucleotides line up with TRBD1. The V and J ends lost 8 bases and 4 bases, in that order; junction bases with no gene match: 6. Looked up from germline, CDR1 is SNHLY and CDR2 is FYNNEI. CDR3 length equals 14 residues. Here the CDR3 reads CASAAGTGGNTIYF. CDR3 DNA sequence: TGTGCCAGCGCTGCCGGGACAGGGGGAAACACCATATATTTT.

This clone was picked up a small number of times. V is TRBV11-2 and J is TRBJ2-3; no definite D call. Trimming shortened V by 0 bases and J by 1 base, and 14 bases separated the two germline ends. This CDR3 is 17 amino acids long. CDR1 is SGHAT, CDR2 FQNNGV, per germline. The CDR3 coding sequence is TGTGCCAGCAGCTTAGAAACCCTCCCCCGAGGCACAGATACGCAGTATTTT. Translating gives CASSLETLPRGTDTQYF.

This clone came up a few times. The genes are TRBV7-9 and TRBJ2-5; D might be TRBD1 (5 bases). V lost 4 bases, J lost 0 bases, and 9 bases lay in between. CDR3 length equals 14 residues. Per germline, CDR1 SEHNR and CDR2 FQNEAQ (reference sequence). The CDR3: CASSSTAYQETQYF. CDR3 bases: TGTGCCAGCAGCTCGACAGCGTACCAAGAGACCCAGTACTTC. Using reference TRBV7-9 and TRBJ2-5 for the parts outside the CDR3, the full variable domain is DTGVSQNPRHKITKRGQNVTFRCDPISEHNRLYWYRQTLGQGPEFLTYFQNEAQLEKSRLLSDRFSAERPKGSFSTLEIQRTEQGDSAMYLCASSSTAYQETQYFGPGTRLLVL.

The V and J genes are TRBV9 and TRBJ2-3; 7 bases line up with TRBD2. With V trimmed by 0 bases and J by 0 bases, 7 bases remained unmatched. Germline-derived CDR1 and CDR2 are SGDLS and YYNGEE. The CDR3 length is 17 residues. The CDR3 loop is CASSVDPPGGSTDTQYF. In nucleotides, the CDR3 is TGTGCCAGCAGCGTAGATCCCCCGGGAGGAAGCACAGATACGCAGTATTTT.

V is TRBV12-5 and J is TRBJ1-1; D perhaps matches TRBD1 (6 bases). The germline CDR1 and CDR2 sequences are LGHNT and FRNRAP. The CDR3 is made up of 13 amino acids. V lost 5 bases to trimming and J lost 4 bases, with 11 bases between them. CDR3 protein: CASGGGALTEAFF. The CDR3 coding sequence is TGTGCTAGTGGTGGGGGGGCGCTCACTGAAGCTTTCTTT.

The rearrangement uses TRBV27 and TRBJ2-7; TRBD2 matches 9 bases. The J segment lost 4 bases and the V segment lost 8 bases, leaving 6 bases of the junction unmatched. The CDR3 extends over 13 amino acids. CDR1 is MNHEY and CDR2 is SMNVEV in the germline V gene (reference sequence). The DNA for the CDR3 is TGTGCCAGCGGGAGGCGGGAGGGTTACGAGCAGTACTTC. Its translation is CASGRREGYEQYF.

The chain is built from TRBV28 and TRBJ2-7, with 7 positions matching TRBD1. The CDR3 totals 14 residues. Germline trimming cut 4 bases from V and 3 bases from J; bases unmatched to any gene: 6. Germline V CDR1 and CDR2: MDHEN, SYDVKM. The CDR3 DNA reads TGTGCCAGCAGTTGGACAGGTCGAATCTACGAGCAGTACTTC. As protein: CASSWTGRIYEQYF.

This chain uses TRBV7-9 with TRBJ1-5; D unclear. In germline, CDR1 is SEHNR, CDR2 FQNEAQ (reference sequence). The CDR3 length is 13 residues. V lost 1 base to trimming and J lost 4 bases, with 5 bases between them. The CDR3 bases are TGTGCCAGCAGCTTAGGAGCGAATCAGCCCCAGCATTTT. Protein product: CASSLGANQPQHF. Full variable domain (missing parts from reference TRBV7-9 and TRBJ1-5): DTGVSQNPRHKITKRGQNVTFRCDPISEHNRLYWYRQTLGQGPEFLTYFQNEAQLEKSRLLSDRFSAERPKGSFSTLEIQRTEQGDSAMYLCASSLGANQPQHFGDGTRLSIL.

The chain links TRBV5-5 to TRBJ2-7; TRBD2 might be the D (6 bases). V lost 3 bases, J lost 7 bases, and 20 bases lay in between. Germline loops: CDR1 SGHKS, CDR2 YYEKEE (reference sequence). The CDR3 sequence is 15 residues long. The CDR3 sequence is CASSSGTRALEEQYF. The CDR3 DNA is TGTGCCAGCAGCTCCGGGACTCGCGCCCTAGAGGAGCAGTACTTC.

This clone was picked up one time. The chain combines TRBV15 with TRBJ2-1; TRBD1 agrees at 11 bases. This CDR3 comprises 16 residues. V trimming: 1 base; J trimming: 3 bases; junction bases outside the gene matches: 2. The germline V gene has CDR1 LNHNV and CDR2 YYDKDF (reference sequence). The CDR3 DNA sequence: TGTGCCACCAGCAGAGCGGGGACAGGGGGCTACAATGAGCAGTTCTTC. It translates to CATSRAGTGGYNEQFF.

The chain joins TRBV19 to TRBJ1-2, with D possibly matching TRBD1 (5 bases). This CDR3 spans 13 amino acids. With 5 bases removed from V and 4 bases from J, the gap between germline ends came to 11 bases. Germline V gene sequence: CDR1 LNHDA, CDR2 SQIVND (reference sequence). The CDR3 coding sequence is TGTGCCAGTAGTCCCTCGACAGCCTATGGCTACACCTTC. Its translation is CASSPSTAYGYTF.

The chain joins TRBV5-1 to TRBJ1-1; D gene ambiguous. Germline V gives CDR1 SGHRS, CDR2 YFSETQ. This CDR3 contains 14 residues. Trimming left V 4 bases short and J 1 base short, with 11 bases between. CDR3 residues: CASSGQSQNTEAFF. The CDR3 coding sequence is TGCGCCAGCAGCGGGCAGAGTCAGAACACTGAAGCTTTCTTT.

The CDR3: CAWSVKGVGNQPQHF. In DNA form, the CDR3 reads TGTGCCTGGAGTGTGAAGGGAGTAGGAAATCAGCCCCAGCATTTT. V is TRBV30 and J is TRBJ1-5; D call uncertain. In germline, CDR1 is GTSNPN, CDR2 SVGIG (reference sequence). Trimming shortened V by 0 bases and J by 4 bases, and 13 bases separated the two germline ends. The CDR3 has 15 amino acids.